A selection of T cell receptor beta chains follows, all from one sample in a study of shared clonotypes between healthy human individuals. Here immunoSEQ multiplex PCR was the method, and the copy in TCRdb shows in-frame clones only, minus some. The table includes about 2.4 million clones, 80% to 95% detected once. The source material was naive CD4+ T cells from PBMCs. Receptor source: a young man in good health. Some clones in this sample may be carry-over from other donors' samples. The CDR3 runs from the conserved cysteine through the conserved F or W. Each record gives: V gene, J gene, CDR3 protein.

v_call: TRBV28; j_call: TRBJ2-3; cdr3_aa: CASSLAGVGTDTQYF
v_call: TRBV18; j_call: TRBJ1-2; cdr3_aa: CASSPRQANYGYTF
v_call: TRBV18; j_call: TRBJ2-7; cdr3_aa: CASSPGGVKYEQYF
v_call: TRBV11-2; j_call: TRBJ1-5; cdr3_aa: CASSLKALQPQHF
v_call: TRBV19; j_call: TRBJ2-5; cdr3_aa: CASRGGGSIETQYF
v_call: TRBV5-1; j_call: TRBJ2-1; cdr3_aa: CASGRSSGRNEQFF
v_call: TRBV5-1; j_call: TRBJ2-4; cdr3_aa: CASRNSGTAKNIQYF
v_call: TRBV7-3; j_call: TRBJ2-5; cdr3_aa: CASSLSPGLGPGTQYF
v_call: TRBV27; j_call: TRBJ1-2; cdr3_aa: CASSLGTGTTLYGYTF
v_call: TRBV7-8; j_call: TRBJ2-7; cdr3_aa: CASSYPGTGGYEQYF
v_call: TRBV4-1; j_call: TRBJ2-1; cdr3_aa: CASSQAAGGSYNEQFF
v_call: TRBV12-5; j_call: TRBJ2-3; cdr3_aa: CASGRTGDPTDTQYF
v_call: TRBV29-1; j_call: TRBJ1-2; cdr3_aa: CSVGDSYGYTF
v_call: TRBV7-6; j_call: TRBJ2-1; cdr3_aa: CASSLGYGSYNEQFF
v_call: TRBV14; j_call: TRBJ2-1; cdr3_aa: CASSRFLTGQGDNEQFF
v_call: TRBV9; j_call: TRBJ1-5; cdr3_aa: CASSVGHNQPQHF
v_call: TRBV7-2; j_call: TRBJ2-5; cdr3_aa: CASSVRQGLGETQYF
v_call: TRBV5-1; j_call: TRBJ2-1; cdr3_aa: CASRPRTVSRHEQFF
v_call: TRBV28; j_call: TRBJ2-5; cdr3_aa: CASRTDGETQYF
v_call: TRBV15; j_call: TRBJ2-1; cdr3_aa: CATSQRWEQFF
v_call: TRBV14; j_call: TRBJ2-5; cdr3_aa: CASSQLMGQGARETQYF
v_call: TRBV28; j_call: TRBJ2-2; cdr3_aa: CASSLGGPGELFF
v_call: TRBV4-1; j_call: TRBJ1-1; cdr3_aa: CASSQDGAGRTEAFF